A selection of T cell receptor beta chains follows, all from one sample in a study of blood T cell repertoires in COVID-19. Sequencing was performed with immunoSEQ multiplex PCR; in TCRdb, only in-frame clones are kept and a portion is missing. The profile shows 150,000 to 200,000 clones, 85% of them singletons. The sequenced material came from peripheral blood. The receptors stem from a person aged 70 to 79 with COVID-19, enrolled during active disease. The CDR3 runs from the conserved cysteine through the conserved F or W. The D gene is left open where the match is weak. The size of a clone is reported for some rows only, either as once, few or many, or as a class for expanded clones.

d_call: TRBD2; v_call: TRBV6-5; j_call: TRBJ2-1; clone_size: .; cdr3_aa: CASSYPGGQFF; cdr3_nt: TGTGCCAGCAGTTACCCGGGGGGGCAGTTCTTC
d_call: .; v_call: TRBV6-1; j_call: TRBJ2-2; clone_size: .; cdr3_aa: CASSEGLAEGTGELFF; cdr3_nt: TGTGCCAGCAGTGAAGGATTAGCTGAGGGCACCGGGGAGCTGTTTTTT
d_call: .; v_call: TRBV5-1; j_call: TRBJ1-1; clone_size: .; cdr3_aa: CASSPLDTMNTEAFF; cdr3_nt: TGCGCCAGCAGCCCTTTAGACACCATGAACACTGAAGCTTTCTTT
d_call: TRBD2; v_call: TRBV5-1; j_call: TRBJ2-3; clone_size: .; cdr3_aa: CASSLAGGIDTQYF; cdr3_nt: TGCGCCAGCAGCTTGGCGGGGGGTATAGATACGCAGTATTTT
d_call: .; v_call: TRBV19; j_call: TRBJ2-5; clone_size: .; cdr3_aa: CATSGRSGETQYF; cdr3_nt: TGTGCCACAAGTGGCAGGTCGGGGGAGACCCAGTACTTC
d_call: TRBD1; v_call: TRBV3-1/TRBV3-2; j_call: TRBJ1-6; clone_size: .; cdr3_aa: CASSMGTGDSPLHF; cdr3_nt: TGTGCCAGCAGCATGGGGACAGGGGATTCACCCCTCCACTTT
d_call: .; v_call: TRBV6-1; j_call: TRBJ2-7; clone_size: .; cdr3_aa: CASSEGAREQYF; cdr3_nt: TGTGCCAGCAGTGAAGGGGCAAGGGAGCAGTACTTC
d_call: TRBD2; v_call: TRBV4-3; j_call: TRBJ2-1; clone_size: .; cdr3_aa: CASSQDRPSGSLFNEQFF; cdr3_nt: TGCGCCAGCAGCCAAGATCGCCCTAGCGGGAGTTTATTTAATGAGCAGTTCTTC
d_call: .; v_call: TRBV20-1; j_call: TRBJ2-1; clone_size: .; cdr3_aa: CSASPPTGRYNEQFF; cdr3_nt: TGCAGTGCTAGTCCGCCGACAGGCCGATACAATGAGCAGTTCTTC
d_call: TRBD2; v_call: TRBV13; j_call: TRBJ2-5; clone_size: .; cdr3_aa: CASSLWGLAGGQETQYF; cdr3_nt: TGTGCCAGCAGCTTATGGGGACTAGCGGGGGGGCAAGAGACCCAGTACTTC
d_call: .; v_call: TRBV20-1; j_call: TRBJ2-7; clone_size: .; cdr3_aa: CSASGPKDRYEQYF; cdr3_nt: TGCAGTGCTAGTGGCCCCAAGGACAGATACGAGCAGTACTTC
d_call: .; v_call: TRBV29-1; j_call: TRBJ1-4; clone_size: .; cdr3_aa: CSVQGLSTNEKLFF; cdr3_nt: TGCAGCGTACAGGGTTTGTCAACTAATGAAAAACTGTTTTTT
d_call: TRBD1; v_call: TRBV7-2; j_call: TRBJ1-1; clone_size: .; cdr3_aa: CASSSTGGGMIEAFF; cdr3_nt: TGTGCCAGCAGCTCTACAGGGGGTGGGATGATTGAAGCTTTCTTT
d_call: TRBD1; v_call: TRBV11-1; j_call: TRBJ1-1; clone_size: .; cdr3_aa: CASNNADREGTEAFF; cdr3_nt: TGTGCCAGCAACAACGCGGACAGGGAGGGGACTGAAGCTTTCTTT
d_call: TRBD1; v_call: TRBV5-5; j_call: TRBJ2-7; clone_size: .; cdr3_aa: CASSLEQGEYYEQYF; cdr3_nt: TGTGCCAGCAGCTTGGAACAGGGGGAATACTACGAGCAGTACTTC
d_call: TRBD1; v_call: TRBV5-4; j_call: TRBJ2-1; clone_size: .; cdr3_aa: CASSTRTGGPYNEQFF; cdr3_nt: TGTGCCAGCAGCACAAGGACAGGGGGTCCCTACAATGAGCAGTTCTTC
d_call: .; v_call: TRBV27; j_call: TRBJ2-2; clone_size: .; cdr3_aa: CASTSVNTGELFF; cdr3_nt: TGTGCCAGCACGTCCGTGAACACCGGGGAGCTGTTTTTT
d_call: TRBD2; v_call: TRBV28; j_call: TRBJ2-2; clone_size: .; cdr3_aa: CASSTAGGPGELFF; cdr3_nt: TGTGCCAGCAGCACCGCGGGGGGGCCCGGGGAGCTGTTTTTT
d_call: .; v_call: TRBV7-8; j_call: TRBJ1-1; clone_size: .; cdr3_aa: CASSLGGRNTEAFF; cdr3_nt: TGTGCCAGCAGCTTAGGAGGGCGAAACACTGAAGCTTTCTTT
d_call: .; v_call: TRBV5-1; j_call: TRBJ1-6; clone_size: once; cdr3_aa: CASSPGRGGSPLHF; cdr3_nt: TGCGCCAGCAGTCCGGGCAGGGGTGGTTCACCCCTCCACTTT
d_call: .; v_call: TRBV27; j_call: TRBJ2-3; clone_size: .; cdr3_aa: CASSFSRKHRGARPDTQYF; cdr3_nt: TGTGCCAGCAGTTTCTCTAGGAAACACCGCGGGGCCCGACCAGATACGCAGTATTTT